The 15 T cell receptor beta chains in this list originate from one sample, sequenced in a study of T cells after posttransplantation cyclophosphamide. This table comes from immunoSEQ multiplex PCR, and its TCRdb copy is limited to in-frame clones, with some not included. There are around 8,700 clones in the sample, none observed a single time. A marrow graft followed busulfan-fludarabine conditioning, with cyclophosphamide on days +3 and +4. Sequenced material: PBMCs, taken after an allogeneic stem cell transplant with post-transplant cyclophosphamide. Receptor source: a male patient aged 25 to 39 who received an allogeneic stem cell transplant from an unrelated donor, was CMV-positive, and had acute and chronic GVHD. Some of the T cells might come from the graft donor.

In its sample, this clone is medium-sized (0.01 to 0.1%). J is TRBJ1-2 and V is TRBV19; 7 nucleotides match TRBD1. Germline lookup yields CDR1 LNHDA and CDR2 SQIVND (reference sequence). The CDR3 totals 13 residues. Unmatched junction bases numbered 8, after V lost 5 bases and J lost 8 bases. The CDR3 DNA reads TGTGCCAGTAGTCAGACAGGGTCTGGCGGCTACACCTTC. Translation: CASSQTGSGGYTF.

This clone appeared many times. This chain uses TRBV10-3 with TRBJ2-1; 9 bases agree with TRBD2. Trimming at V came to 0 bases and at J to 6 bases, leaving 6 bases not matched to a gene. Per germline, CDR1 ENHRY and CDR2 SYGVKD. This CDR3 spans 16 amino acids. The DNA of the CDR3 is TGTGCCATCAGTGAGTCGGTTAGCGGGAGAATCAATGAGCAGTTCTTC. Translation: CAISESVSGRINEQFF.

The table lists this clone with many counts. V is TRBV15 and J is TRBJ1-5; 8 bases are a match to TRBD1. This CDR3 is 17 amino acids long. Germline V gene data show CDR1 as LNHNV and CDR2 as YYDKDF (reference sequence). Trimming removed 1 base from V and 4 bases from J; junction bases left unmatched: 9. The CDR3 DNA reads as TGTGCCACCAGCAGAGGGACAGGGAGACTCGTTAATCAGCCCCAGCATTTT. Its translation: CATSRGTGRLVNQPQHF.

This clone has a count of ten or more. The J gene is TRBJ2-1, the V gene TRBV6-5, with 11 bases fitting TRBD2. Germline V CDR1 and CDR2: MNHEY, SVGAGI. J was trimmed by 8 bases and V by 2 bases; bases with no gene match: 5. CDR3 length equals 15 residues. The CDR3 sequence: CASSYVTSGKDEQFF. For the CDR3, the DNA is TGTGCCAGCAGTTACGTGACTAGCGGGAAGGATGAGCAGTTCTTC.

This clone has at least ten counts. The chain joins TRBV6-5 to TRBJ1-1; a possible D gene is TRBD1 (5 bases). This CDR3 has 11 amino acids. Germline lookup yields CDR1 MNHEY and CDR2 SVGAGI. The ends were cut back, 4 bases at V and 8 bases at J, with 8 bases in the middle. CDR3 nucleotides: TGTGCCAGCAGTTGGGGCGGAGAAGCTTTCTTT. This translates into CASSWGGEAFF.

This clone was counted ten times or more. The chain combines TRBV29-1 with TRBJ1-3; D gene ambiguous. The germline V and J ends were trimmed by 7 bases and 1 base, with 11 bases remaining between them. The CDR3 runs 13 residues. Germline assignment: CDR1 SQVTM and CDR2 ANQGSEA. CDR3 bases: TGCAGCGGCTATCTCAGGTCTGGAAACACCATATATTTT. Translation gives CSGYLRSGNTIYF. The full variable domain, completed using reference TRBV29-1 and TRBJ1-3, is SAVISQKPSRDICQRGTSLTIQCQVDSQVTMMFWYRQQPGQSLTLIATANQGSEATYESGFVIDKFPISRPNLTFSTLTVSNMSPEDSSIYLCSGYLRSGNTIYFGEGSWLTVV.

This chain links TRBV24-1 with TRBJ2-3; 8 bases match TRBD1. From germline, CDR1 is KGHDR and CDR2 SFDVKD. The V gene end was trimmed by 7 bases and the J gene end by 3 bases; junction bases not matched to a gene: 5. The CDR3 consists of 14 residues. The CDR3 DNA follows: TGTGCCACCAGGGAAACAGGGGGAACAGATACGCAGTATTTT. As protein: CATRETGGTDTQYF.

The table lists this clone with many counts. V gene TRBV7-2 combines with J gene TRBJ2-3, with a possible D match to TRBD1 (6 bases). Germline V gene sequence: CDR1 SGHTA, CDR2 FQGNSA. V shed 1 base and J shed 1 base, with 9 bases lying between them. This CDR3 is built from 15 residues. The CDR3: CASSLERQGTDTQYF. CDR3 DNA sequence: TGTGCCAGCAGCTTAGAGCGACAGGGCACAGATACGCAGTATTTT.

In its sample, this clone is medium-sized. The chain links TRBV19 to TRBJ1-1; D is possibly TRBD1 (6 bases). CDR1 and CDR2 from the germline V gene are LNHDA and SQIVND (reference sequence). The CDR3 extends over 15 amino acids. V lost 4 bases and J 5 bases, leaving 17 bases between the germline ends. CDR3 sequence (DNA): TGTGCCAGTAGTACGGGGGGCGGGTGGATGACTGAAGCTTTCTTT. It specifies CASSTGGGWMTEAFF. Supplemented by reference TRBV19 and TRBJ1-1, the full variable domain reads DGGITQSPKYLFRKEGQNVTLSCEQNLNHDAMYWYRQDPGQGLRLIYYSQIVNDFQKGDIAEGYSVSREKKESFPLTVTSAQKNPTAFYLCASSTGGGWMTEAFFGQGTRLTVV.

Ten or more counts support this clone. The gene calls are TRBV10-3 and TRBJ1-1; 9 bases are a match to TRBD1. The V segment lost 9 bases and the J segment 3 bases; nucleotides outside the gene matches: 5. Germline lookup yields CDR1 ENHRY and CDR2 SYGVKD. The CDR3 sequence is 13 residues long. Written as DNA, the CDR3 is TGTGCCATTCGGACAGGGGCCGACACTGAAGCTTTCTTT. Translation: CAIRTGADTEAFF.

In its sample, this clone was seen many times. V and J are TRBV29-1 and TRBJ2-1; no definite D call. The CDR3 has 14 residues. Trimming removed 5 bases from V and 0 bases from J, with 11 bases in between. The germline CDR1 and CDR2 sequences are SQVTM and ANQGSEA. The CDR3 sequence is CSVPFSSSYNEQFF. The CDR3 bases are TGCAGCGTTCCGTTTTCTAGCTCCTACAATGAGCAGTTCTTC.

This clone was recorded at least ten times. The gene calls are TRBV30 and TRBJ2-4; 7 bases are shared with TRBD1. CDR1 and CDR2 from the germline V gene are GTSNPN and SVGIG (reference sequence). Unmatched junction bases numbered 4, after V lost 4 bases and J lost 1 base. The CDR3 is made up of 14 amino acids. The CDR3 sequence is CAWKDRLAKNIQYF. CDR3 DNA sequence: TGTGCCTGGAAGGACAGGCTGGCCAAAAACATTCAGTACTTC.

This clone was counted at least ten times. CDR3: CASSLAKAGAREQYF. The DNA of the CDR3 is TGTGCCAGCAGCTTGGCCAAGGCGGGAGCAAGGGAGCAGTACTTC. V gene TRBV5-4 combines with J gene TRBJ2-7; the match to TRBD2 covers 7 bases. Germline CDR1 SGHNT, CDR2 YYREEE (reference sequence). With 0 bases clipped from V and 7 bases from J, the junction kept 10 bases outside the gene matches. The CDR3 covers 15 residues.

At least ten counts were recorded for this clone. The gene calls are TRBV5-6 and TRBJ1-1; D perhaps matches TRBD1 (5 bases). Germline CDR1 SGHDT, CDR2 YYEEEE. The CDR3 has 15 amino acids. The V gene lost 2 bases and the J gene lost 4 bases, with 15 bases spanning the gap. The CDR3 DNA is TGTGCCAGCAGCTTTTTAAGGGGTCTAGTCACTGAAGCTTTCTTT. It is translated as CASSFLRGLVTEAFF.

This clone was seen ten or more times. This chain links TRBV4-3 with TRBJ1-2, with a tentative D call TRBD1 (5 bases). The CDR3 is 16 residues long. Germline assignment: CDR1 LGHNA and CDR2 YSLEER. V was cut by 0 bases and J by 4 bases, with 15 bases left in between. The CDR3 region is CASSQESQVDSYGYTF. CDR3 nucleotide sequence: TGCGCCAGCAGCCAAGAATCCCAGGTAGACAGCTATGGCTACACCTTC.